The 23 T cell receptor beta chains in this list originate from one sample, sequenced in a study of T cells in Graves' hyperthyroidism and ophthalmopathy. What was amplified from RNA transcripts were TCR beta CDR3 regions. The HTBI primer set drove a first-round RT-PCR of the TCR CDR3. TCRdb reanalysed the multiplex PCR reads using MiXCR and keeps one entry per CDR3 protein. The table records roughly 600,000 distinct CDR3 sequences, about 14% of them present only once. The sequencing sample was made of blood. The receptors were sampled from a woman aged 50 to 60 with Graves' ophthalmopathy.

This clonotype was detected ten times or more. This rearrangement joins TRBV28 to TRBJ2-3; no reliable D call. Germline values: CDR1 MDHEN, CDR2 SYDVKM. V lost 2 bases and J 3 bases, leaving 9 bases between the germline ends. CDR3 length: 14 amino acids. The DNA for the CDR3 is TGTGCCAGCAGTTTACGAGGAGCTACAGATACGCAGTATTTT. This sequence encodes CASSLRGATDTQYF.

The chain employs TRBV11-2 and TRBJ2-7; D is uncertain. CDR1 and CDR2 from the germline V gene are SGHAT and FQNNGV. The CDR3 sequence is 14 residues long. V shed 4 bases and J shed 3 bases, with 13 bases lying between them. CDR3 nucleotide sequence: TGTGCCAGCAGCTACGATGGGAAATACTACGAGCAGTACTTC. This gives the protein CASSYDGKYYEQYF.

This clonotype was picked up many times. The chain employs TRBV27 and TRBJ1-1; D is undetermined. The CDR3 runs to 15 residues. The ends were cut back, 5 bases at V and 1 base at J, with 14 bases in the middle. Germline V gene data show CDR1 as MNHEY and CDR2 as SMNVEV (reference sequence). The CDR3 nucleotides read TGTGCCAGCAGTCCCTTACGGCAATCGAACACTGAAGCTTTCTTT. This gives the protein CASSPLRQSNTEAFF.

At least ten counts were recorded for this clonotype. The V gene is TRBV6-4, the J gene TRBJ1-1; no clear D gene. The V end lost 0 bases, the J end lost 4 bases, and 9 bases lay between the germline ends. This CDR3 comprises 14 residues. Germline V gene data show CDR1 as MRHNA and CDR2 as SNTAGT. CDR3 region: CASSDSPGGTEAFF. CDR3 nucleotide sequence: TGTGCCAGCAGTGACTCGCCCGGTGGCACTGAAGCTTTCTTT.

V is TRBV4-3 and J is TRBJ2-1; D remains ambiguous. Germline V CDR1 and CDR2: LGHNA, YSLEER. There are 15 residues in the CDR3. With 7 bases removed from V and 0 bases from J, the gap between germline ends came to 13 bases. CDR3 sequence (DNA): TGCGCCAGCACGGACCAACTAAGCTCCTACAATGAGCAGTTCTTC. Translating gives CASTDQLSSYNEQFF.

The chain recombines TRBV12-3 or TRBV12-4 with TRBJ1-6; D ambiguous. This CDR3 contains 13 residues. Trimming stripped 7 bases from V and 8 bases from J, with 12 bases between. CDR3 coding DNA: TGTGCCAGCACCCCCAGCAACCATTCACCCCTCCACTTT. Translating gives CASTPSNHSPLHF.

This clonotype was observed once. The chain carries TRBV12-3 or TRBV12-4 and TRBJ2-1; no clear D. The V gene lost 1 base and the J gene lost 0 bases, with 7 bases spanning the gap. The CDR3 has 15 residues. CDR3 nucleotide sequence: TGTGCCAGCAGTTTAGGTCCACCCTCCTACAATGAGCAGTTCTTC. Residues: CASSLGPPSYNEQFF.

Many counts were recorded for this clonotype. V and J are TRBV24-1 and TRBJ1-2; D gene unclear. Germline V CDR1 and CDR2: KGHDR, SFDVKD. The CDR3 loop spans 13 amino acids. Trimming shortened V by 2 bases and J by 4 bases, and 7 bases separated the two germline ends. CDR3 in amino acids: CATSDYDSYGYTF. The CDR3 DNA is TGTGCCACCAGTGATTACGACTCCTATGGCTACACCTTC.

This clonotype has at least ten counts. The J gene is TRBJ2-3, the V gene TRBV5-1, with no clear D. Germline assignment: CDR1 SGHRS and CDR2 YFSETQ. The CDR3 totals 15 residues. Trimming removed 2 bases at V and 2 bases at J, with 12 bases between. The CDR3 DNA is TGCGCCAGCAGCTTTATGGGATGGGACACAGATACGCAGTATTTT. It specifies CASSFMGWDTDTQYF. The variable domain in full, with the rest retrieved from reference TRBV5-1 and TRBJ2-3, is KAGVTQTPRYLIKTRGQQVTLSCSPISGHRSVSWYQQTPGQGLQFLFEYFSETQRNKGNFPGRFSGRQFSNSRSEMNVSTLELGDSALYLCASSFMGWDTDTQYFGPGTRLTVL.

This clonotype was counted at least ten times. The chain is built from TRBV18 and TRBJ2-2; D is possibly TRBD2 (5 bases). The CDR3 extends over 16 amino acids. In germline, CDR1 is KGHSH, CDR2 LQKENI. Trimming stripped 4 bases from V and 0 bases from J, with 12 bases between. The DNA for the CDR3 is TGTGCCAGCTCACGGACTCCGTTCGCGAACACCGGGGAGCTGTTTTTT. Protein sequence: CASSRTPFANTGELFF.

The table lists this clonotype with many counts. The CDR3 is CASSPVRDSINYGYTF. CDR3 bases: TGTGCCAGCTCACCTGTGAGGGACAGCATTAACTATGGCTACACCTTC. V and J are TRBV18 and TRBJ1-2, with TRBD1 identical over 7 bases. There are 16 residues in the CDR3. Per the germline V gene, CDR1 is KGHSH and CDR2 is LQKENI. V trimming: 3 bases; J trimming: 1 base; junction bases outside the gene matches: 8.

The chain couples TRBV24-1 to TRBJ2-3, with D perhaps matching TRBD2 (6 bases). Trimming cost V 2 bases and J 3 bases, with 11 bases left between them. Germline CDR1 KGHDR, CDR2 SFDVKD. The CDR3 loop spans 15 amino acids. The CDR3 coding sequence is TGTGCCACCAGTGATTCCGGGACTCTGACAGATACGCAGTATTTT. Its protein product is CATSDSGTLTDTQYF.

A few counts support this clonotype. The chain has TRBV5-1 and TRBJ2-2; 9 bases are a match to TRBD2. This CDR3 comprises 16 residues. Looked up from germline, CDR1 is SGHRS and CDR2 is YFSETQ. V trimming: 0 bases; J trimming: 6 bases; junction bases outside the gene matches: 6. The CDR3 loop is CASSLVVAGAAGELFF. DNA for the CDR3: TGCGCCAGCAGCTTGGTGGTAGCGGGAGCTGCCGGGGAGCTGTTTTTT.

This clonotype occurred a few times. The CDR3: CASTPGGAGNTIYF. DNA of the CDR3: TGTGCCAGCACCCCCGGTGGGGCTGGAAACACCATATATTTT. The chain uses TRBV28 and TRBJ1-3, with unresolved D. Between the trimmed V and J ends, which lost 7 bases and 2 bases, there was a span of 12 bases. This CDR3 has 14 residues. CDR1 and CDR2 from the germline V gene are MDHEN and SYDVKM. Full variable domain (rest looked up from reference TRBV28 and TRBJ1-3): DVKVTQSSRYLVKRTGEKVFLECVQDMDHENMFWYRQDPGLGLRLIYFSYDVKMKEKGDIPEGYSVSREKKERFSLILESASTNQTSMYLCASTPGGAGNTIYFGEGSWLTVV.

This clonotype was seen repeatedly, ten times or more. The chain combines TRBV5-1 with TRBJ2-1; TRBD2 might be the D (5 bases). V gave up 1 base and J gave up 5 bases, with 13 bases separating them. CDR1 SGHRS and CDR2 YFSETQ come from the germline V gene. The length of the CDR3 is 15 residues. The CDR3 protein is CASSLSLTTHNEQFF. CDR3 in DNA: TGCGCCAGCAGCTTGTCTCTGACTACCCACAATGAGCAGTTCTTC.

In this sample, this clonotype turned up many times. The rearrangement links TRBV11-2 to TRBJ2-1, with unresolved D. Trimming pared 0 bases from V and 9 bases from J, leaving 6 bases between. Germline V CDR1 and CDR2: SGHAT, FQNNGV. The CDR3 has 12 residues. CDR3 loop: CASSLDLAEQFF. CDR3 sequence (DNA): TGTGCCAGCAGCTTAGATCTGGCTGAGCAGTTCTTC.

This chain links TRBV6-5 with TRBJ1-3, with D maybe TRBD1 (5 bases). The length of the CDR3 is 14 residues. The germline gives CDR1 MNHEY, CDR2 SVGAGI. Trimming shortened V by 0 bases and J by 8 bases, and 11 bases separated the two germline ends. The DNA of the CDR3 is TGTGCCAGCAGTTACTCTGCCAGGGTGGACACCATATATTTT. This gives the protein CASSYSARVDTIYF.

This clonotype appeared a few times. The V and J genes are TRBV14 and TRBJ2-1; 7 nucleotides align to TRBD2. V shed 4 bases and J 7 bases; nucleotides not matched to a gene: 22. Germline assignment: CDR1 SGHDN and CDR2 FVKESK. CDR3 size: 19 residues. The CDR3: CASSPEVSFAGVLWNEQFF. CDR3 in DNA: TGTGCCAGCAGCCCCGAAGTCAGTTTTGCGGGAGTACTTTGGAATGAGCAGTTCTTC.

The V gene is TRBV4-3, the J gene TRBJ1-1, with no clear D. Trimming cost V 1 base and J 6 bases, with 15 bases left between them. The CDR3 contains 15 residues. Germline-derived CDR1 and CDR2 are LGHNA and YSLEER. CDR3 DNA: TGCGCCAGCAGCCAAGGCGGGCGGGGAAGGGCTGAAGCTTTCTTT. Residues: CASSQGGRGRAEAFF.

This clonotype was seen a few times. This chain links TRBV14 with TRBJ2-3, with 11 nucleotides matching TRBD2. J lost 4 bases, V lost 4 bases, and 13 bases had no gene match. Germline V CDR1 and CDR2: SGHDN, FVKESK. The CDR3 covers 18 residues. The chain's CDR3 is CASSPRGTSGYQADTQYF. The DNA for the CDR3 is TGTGCCAGCAGCCCCCGGGGGACTAGCGGTTACCAGGCAGATACGCAGTATTTT.

This clonotype has a count of ten or more. This chain connects TRBV24-1 to TRBJ2-1; D possibly corresponds to TRBD2 (7 bases). The CDR3 contains 15 residues. V was clipped by 3 bases and J by 7 bases, with 15 bases between them. Germline-derived CDR1 and CDR2 are KGHDR and SFDVKD. CDR3 DNA: TGTGCCACCAGTGATGTCGGACTAGGGGGGAATGAGCAGTTCTTC. Amino acids: CATSDVGLGGNEQFF.

This rearrangement joins TRBV29-1 to TRBJ2-2; no clear D. Germline CDR1 reads SQVTM; CDR2 reads ANQGSEA. V was pared by 5 bases and J by 6 bases, with 7 bases between. The CDR3 consists of 11 residues. CDR3 nucleotides: TGCAGCGTTAAAAGTGCCGGGGAGCTGTTTTTT. Its translation: CSVKSAGELFF.

This clonotype was observed at least ten times. The V gene is TRBV12-3 or TRBV12-4, the J gene TRBJ2-2, with D unresolved. Trimming cost V 3 bases and J 6 bases, with 11 bases left between them. The CDR3 length is 14 residues. CDR3 DNA sequence: TGTGCCAGCAGTTTTGGTCTCCGGGCCGGGGAGCTGTTTTTT. Protein: CASSFGLRAGELFF.